These T cell receptor beta chains were read from a single sample in a study of blood T cells in healthy people across ages. TCRdb processed the 5' RACE reads anew with MiXCR; each CDR3 protein has one entry. The sample has some 710,000 distinct CDR3 sequences, approximately 22% seen once. The sequencing sample was made of blood. All receptors derive from a man aged 65-85 years in good health. Both conserved end residues are part of each CDR3. D genes are given only for firm matches. Expanded clones are given a class, and other clones once, few, many or no size at all.

J: TRBJ2-3
V: TRBV2
size: few
D: TRBD1
DNA: TGTGCCAGCAGTGAACCGGGACAGGGAACAGATACGCAGTATTTT
CDR3: CASSEPGQGTDTQYF

J: TRBJ2-1
V: TRBV2
size: -
D: -
DNA: TGTGCCAGCAATAGAAGGGCCTCCTACAATGAGCAGTTCTTC
CDR3: CASNRRASYNEQFF

J: TRBJ1-2
V: TRBV12-3/TRBV12-4
size: -
D: TRBD1
DNA: TGTGCCAGCAGTTTAACGACAGGGGGTTGGCTTGGCTACACCTTC
CDR3: CASSLTTGGWLGYTF

J: TRBJ2-1
V: TRBV7-2
size: few
D: TRBD2
DNA: TGTGCCAGCAGCTTGAGTGCGGGGGGGCTCCAGTTCTTC
CDR3: CASSLSAGGLQFF

J: TRBJ1-4
V: TRBV20-1
size: -
D: -
DNA: TGCAGTGCTAGAGAACACGGGACGACAACTAATGAAAAACTGTTTTTT
CDR3: CSAREHGTTTNEKLFF

J: TRBJ2-1
V: TRBV20-1
size: few
D: TRBD2
DNA: TGCAGTGCCGCAGGGACTAGCGGGAAGGAGGGGGAGCAGTTCTTC
CDR3: CSAAGTSGKEGEQFF

J: TRBJ2-1
V: TRBV10-3
size: -
D: -
DNA: TGTGCCATCACCAGCGGCTCCTACAATGAGCAGTTCTTC
CDR3: CAITSGSYNEQFF

J: TRBJ1-3
V: TRBV12-3/TRBV12-4
size: -
D: -
DNA: TGTGCCAGCAGGATAAACGGGAGTCCTGGAAACACCATATATTTT
CDR3: CASRINGSPGNTIYF

J: TRBJ2-7
V: TRBV27
size: few
D: -
DNA: TGTGCCAGCAGTTTGAAGTGGACAAACGTCTACGAGCAGTACTTC
CDR3: CASSLKWTNVYEQYF

J: TRBJ2-5
V: TRBV7-2
size: few
D: -
DNA: TGTGCCAGCAGCTTAAACGGGAGCCCCCAAGAGACCCAGTACTTC
CDR3: CASSLNGSPQETQYF

J: TRBJ2-5
V: TRBV12-3/TRBV12-4
size: -
D: TRBD1
DNA: TGTGCCAGCAGCCCGGGACAGTTCCAGACCCAGTACTTC
CDR3: CASSPGQFQTQYF

J: TRBJ2-7
V: TRBV20-1
size: -
D: -
DNA: TGCAGTGCTAGAGATTGGGGACAGCAGTACTTC
CDR3: CSARDWGQQYF

J: TRBJ2-1
V: TRBV3-1
size: few
D: TRBD2
DNA: TGTGCCAGCAGCCTCCTCGGGAGGTGCTCCTACAATGAGCAGTTCTTC
CDR3: CASSLLGRCSYNEQFF

J: TRBJ2-3
V: TRBV5-1
size: -
D: -
DNA: TGCGCCAGCAGGGACGGGAGAACCACAGATACGCAGTATTTT
CDR3: CASRDGRTTDTQYF

J: TRBJ2-2
V: TRBV20-1
size: -
D: TRBD2
DNA: TGCAGTGCTAGCCGGCGCGGGGGGGCCGTCGGGGAGCTGTTTTTT
CDR3: CSASRRGGAVGELFF

J: TRBJ2-5
V: TRBV18
size: -
D: -
DNA: TGTGCCAGCTCACCAAGGGCAGGGGAAGAGACCCAGTACTTC
CDR3: CASSPRAGEETQYF

J: TRBJ2-7
V: TRBV12-3/TRBV12-4
size: -
D: TRBD1
DNA: TGTGCCAGCAGTGTGGGACAGGGAGGTCTCGAGCAGTACTTC
CDR3: CASSVGQGGLEQYF

J: TRBJ2-7
V: TRBV9
size: -
D: TRBD2
DNA: TGTGCCAGCAGCGTTAGCGGGGTAACCTACGAGCAGTACTTC
CDR3: CASSVSGVTYEQYF

J: TRBJ1-4
V: TRBV28
size: -
D: -
DNA: TGTGCCAGCAGTTATTCGGTGGGAACAGAGAATGAAAAACTGTTTTTT
CDR3: CASSYSVGTENEKLFF

J: TRBJ2-1
V: TRBV18
size: few
D: TRBD2
DNA: TGTGCCAGCTCACCAACACCACTAGCGGGAGAGAACAATGAGCAGTTCTTC
CDR3: CASSPTPLAGENNEQFF

J: TRBJ2-1
V: TRBV12-3/TRBV12-4
size: few
D: -
DNA: TGTGCCAGCAGTTCCTATGGCTCCTACAATGAGCAGTTCTTC
CDR3: CASSSYGSYNEQFF

J: TRBJ1-2
V: TRBV24-1
size: -
D: -
DNA: TGTGCCACCAGTGATTTGTTGCGGCGAACTAACTATGGCTACACCTTC
CDR3: CATSDLLRRTNYGYTF

J: TRBJ1-4
V: TRBV18
size: -
D: -
DNA: TGTGCCAGCTCACACGCGAACCCGGAGGAAAAACTGTTTTTT
CDR3: CASSHANPEEKLFF

J: TRBJ2-5
V: TRBV7-2
size: -
D: -
DNA: TGTGCCAGCAGCTTAGCAAAGTCTATTCAAGAGACCCAGTACTTC
CDR3: CASSLAKSIQETQYF

J: TRBJ1-2
V: TRBV24-1
size: -
D: TRBD1
DNA: TGTGCCACCTGGGGGACAGGGTCTGGCTACACCTTC
CDR3: CATWGTGSGYTF

J: TRBJ2-5
V: TRBV5-1
size: -
D: TRBD1
DNA: TGCGCCAGCAGCTTGGATCGAGGGGGCGAAGAGACCCAGTACTTC
CDR3: CASSLDRGGEETQYF

J: TRBJ1-2
V: TRBV13
size: -
D: -
DNA: TGTGCCAGCAGCGCTATGGACCGAGCGACTAGTAGCTACACCTTC
CDR3: CASSAMDRATSSYTF

J: TRBJ2-7
V: TRBV12-3/TRBV12-4
size: -
D: -
DNA: TGTGCCAGCAAACGGAGCTACGAGCAGTACTTC
CDR3: CASKRSYEQYF

J: TRBJ2-7
V: TRBV5-1
size: -
D: -
DNA: TGCGCCAGCAGCTTGGATACCAGCTCCTACGAGCAGTACTTC
CDR3: CASSLDTSSYEQYF

J: TRBJ2-3
V: TRBV6-5
size: -
D: -
DNA: TGTGCCAGCAGTTCCCTACCGCGAGATACGCAGTATTTT
CDR3: CASSSLPRDTQYF

J: TRBJ2-2
V: TRBV5-6
size: many
D: TRBD1
DNA: TGTGCCAGCAGCCCCAAGATTGGACAGGGGAACACCGGGGAGCTGTTTTTT
CDR3: CASSPKIGQGNTGELFF

J: TRBJ2-3
V: TRBV4-3
size: -
D: TRBD2
DNA: TGCGCCAGCCGTCGTCTAGCGGGAGGAGGAGATACGCAGTATTTT
CDR3: CASRRLAGGGDTQYF

J: TRBJ1-1
V: TRBV7-6
size: few
D: -
DNA: TGTGCCAGCAGCCCTCGTCGATGGGGTGAAGCTTTCTTT
CDR3: CASSPRRWGEAFF

J: TRBJ2-1
V: TRBV11-2
size: few
D: -
DNA: TGTGCCAGCAGCTTGTCCGGGGTGAACAATGAGCAGTTCTTC
CDR3: CASSLSGVNNEQFF

J: TRBJ1-1
V: TRBV10-3
size: -
D: -
DNA: TGTGCCATCAGTGAGTCGACTTTGAACACTGAAGCTTTCTTT
CDR3: CAISESTLNTEAFF

J: TRBJ1-1
V: TRBV7-2
size: -
D: -
DNA: TGTGCCAGCAGCCAAAGGGCAGGGTTCAGGGCTGAAGCTTTCTTT
CDR3: CASSQRAGFRAEAFF

J: TRBJ2-3
V: TRBV7-9
size: -
D: -
DNA: TGTGCCAGCAGCTCAGCGGCCGGGACGTCAAGCACAGATACGCAGTATTTT
CDR3: CASSSAAGTSSTDTQYF

J: TRBJ1-2
V: TRBV27
size: -
D: -
DNA: TGTGCCAGCAGTCCCAGGACTTCTCTCTATGGCTACACCTTC
CDR3: CASSPRTSLYGYTF

J: TRBJ2-7
V: TRBV5-1
size: -
D: TRBD2
DNA: TGCGCCGGCAGCTCAGGTCTAGCGGGGGGCCTCTCCTACGAGCAGTACTTC
CDR3: CAGSSGLAGGLSYEQYF

J: TRBJ1-1
V: TRBV12-3/TRBV12-4
size: -
D: -
DNA: TGTGCCAGCAGTTTAGATGGCAGGGAAGCTTTCTTT
CDR3: CASSLDGREAFF

J: TRBJ1-1
V: TRBV10-3
size: few
D: TRBD1
DNA: TGTGCCATCAGTGAGGGCCAGGGGGCGGTCGAAGCTTTCTTT
CDR3: CAISEGQGAVEAFF

J: TRBJ2-5
V: TRBV12-3/TRBV12-4
size: few
D: -
DNA: TGTGCCACAAGTGCGGGGCAGCAAGAGACCCAGTACTTC
CDR3: CATSAGQQETQYF

J: TRBJ2-1
V: TRBV5-1
size: once
D: -
DNA: TGCGCCAGCAGCCTCCGGCAAACCTCTAACAATGAGCAGTTCTTC
CDR3: CASSLRQTSNNEQFF

J: TRBJ1-4
V: TRBV7-3
size: many
D: -
DNA: TGTGCCAGCAGCATCGGACAAGGGGAAAAACTGTTTTTT
CDR3: CASSIGQGEKLFF

J: TRBJ2-1
V: TRBV6-5
size: few
D: TRBD2
DNA: TGTGCCAGCAGTTACCGAGGGACTAGCGGGCCGACGGTCCGTCATGAGCAGTTCTTC
CDR3: CASSYRGTSGPTVRHEQFF

J: TRBJ2-7
V: TRBV4-2
size: -
D: -
DNA: TGTGCCAGCAGCCTTAACATGGAGGACTCCCACGAGCAGTACTTC
CDR3: CASSLNMEDSHEQYF

J: TRBJ1-5
V: TRBV20-1
size: few
D: -
DNA: TGCAGTGCAGGGCCCGGTCTCAGGGAAAATCAGCCCCAGCATTTT
CDR3: CSAGPGLRENQPQHF

J: TRBJ1-2
V: TRBV3-1
size: few
D: -
DNA: TGTGCCAGCAGCCAAACCACAGGGAACTATGGCTACACCTTC
CDR3: CASSQTTGNYGYTF

J: TRBJ1-1
V: TRBV6-5
size: -
D: -
DNA: TGTGCCAGCAGCAACGCCGGGACCGTTAACACTGAAGCTTTCTTT
CDR3: CASSNAGTVNTEAFF

J: TRBJ2-3
V: TRBV28
size: many
D: TRBD2
DNA: TGTGCCAGCACCCCGACCCCACTAGCGGGGGGTTGGGGCACAGATACGCAGTATTTT
CDR3: CASTPTPLAGGWGTDTQYF

J: TRBJ2-5
V: TRBV28
size: -
D: -
DNA: TGTGCCAGCAGTCCGTCAACATTGGGGGAGACCCAGTACTTC
CDR3: CASSPSTLGETQYF